This T cell receptor beta chain was captured by sequencing in a study of cytomegalovirus exposure and HLA in healthy donors. Study results and caveats: Most TCR beta V segments were productive about 87% or about 30% of the time in an earlier analysis.

This CDR3 region has 14 residues. After removal of 5 bases from V and 3 bases from J, the junction contained 6 bases not matched to a gene. Germline lookup yields CDR1 SGHVS and CDR2 FNYEAQ. PCR used 60 Vbeta primers and 13 Jbeta primers. Using immunoSEQ multiplex PCR, the repertoire was profiled, and TCRdb retains in-frame clones only, with some absent. The repertoire has about 95,000 clones, approximately 80% of them found once; the top ten carry less than 4%. As concerns this clone: What it binds is unknown.

What was sequenced was PBMCs. The source is a man under 40 in good health and CMV-seropositive. This chain connects TRBV7-6 to TRBJ2-7; 8 bases map to TRBD2. The CDR3 here is CASSAREGFYEQYF. The DNA for the CDR3 is TGTGCCAGCAGCGCCCGGGAGGGGTTCTACGAGCAGTACTTC.